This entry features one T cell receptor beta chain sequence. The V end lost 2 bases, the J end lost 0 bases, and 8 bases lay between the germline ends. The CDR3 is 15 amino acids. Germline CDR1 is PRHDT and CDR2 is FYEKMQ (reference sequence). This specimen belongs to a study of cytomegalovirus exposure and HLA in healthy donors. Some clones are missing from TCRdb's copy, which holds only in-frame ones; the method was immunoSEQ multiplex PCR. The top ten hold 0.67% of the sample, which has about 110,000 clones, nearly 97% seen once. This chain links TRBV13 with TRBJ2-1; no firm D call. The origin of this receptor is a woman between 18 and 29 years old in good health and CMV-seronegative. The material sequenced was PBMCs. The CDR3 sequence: CASSLLELSYNEQFF. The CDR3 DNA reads TGTGCCAGCAGCTTACTAGAACTCTCCTACAATGAGCAGTTCTTC.